Listed below are T cell receptor beta chains from one sample, sequenced in a study. Using immunoSEQ multiplex PCR, the repertoire was profiled, and TCRdb retains in-frame clones only, with some absent. The sample includes about 68,000 clones, around 93% seen only once; the top ten take 4% to 5%. Material for sequencing was PBMCs. These receptors were taken from a man in his forties with rheumatoid arthritis. Both conserved end residues are part of each CDR3. A D gene is named only where the DNA matches it firmly. The size field is filled for only some rows; it gives once, few, many or a size class.

len	v_gene	abundance	d_gene	j_gene	CDR3aa	CDR3nt
14	TRBV12-5	-	-	TRBJ1-1	CASGSPRRGPEAFF	TGTGCTAGTGGTTCCCCTCGCAGGGGTCCTGAAGCTTTCTTT
16	TRBV9	-	TRBD1	TRBJ1-1	CASSVGPGGGNTEAFF	TGTGCCAGCAGCGTAGGTCCAGGGGGCGGAAACACTGAAGCTTTCTTT
14	TRBV10-3	-	TRBD1	TRBJ1-5	CAISNRQGGQPQHF	TGTGCCATCAGCAACCGACAGGGAGGTCAGCCCCAGCATTTT
11	TRBV20-1	-	TRBD2	TRBJ2-5	CSAAGALAQYF	TGCAGTGCCGCGGGAGCTTTGGCCCAGTACTTC
14	TRBV6-2/TRBV6-3	-	-	TRBJ1-2	CASSSGGTIYGYTF	TGTGCCAGCAGTTCCGGGGGGACGATCTATGGCTACACCTTC
14	TRBV6-5	-	-	TRBJ2-1	CASSPSRRLDEQFF	TGTGCCAGCAGTCCTTCTAGGAGACTTGATGAGCAGTTCTTC
14	TRBV4-1	-	-	TRBJ2-2	CASSLTTNTGELFF	TGCGCCAGCAGCCTAACTACGAACACCGGGGAGCTGTTTTTT
14	TRBV10-3	-	-	TRBJ2-7	CAISESGRVYEQYF	TGTGCCATCAGTGAGTCGGGCAGGGTCTACGAGCAGTACTTC
18	TRBV5-4	-	TRBD2	TRBJ2-1	CASSLGGLAGGPYNEQFF	TGTGCCAGCAGCTTGGGGGGACTAGCGGGAGGGCCATACAATGAGCAGTTCTTC
14	TRBV20-1	-	TRBD1	TRBJ2-7	CSASGSGTAYEQYF	TGCAGTGCTAGTGGGTCGGGGACAGCCTACGAGCAGTACTTC
17	TRBV11-2	-	-	TRBJ2-3	CASSLIKSEGGTDTQYF	TGTGCCAGCAGCCTGATTAAATCCGAGGGTGGTACAGATACGCAGTATTTT
13	TRBV2	-	-	TRBJ2-1	CASSEWRSHEQFF	TGTGCCAGCAGTGAATGGAGGAGTCATGAGCAGTTCTTC
11	TRBV14	-	-	TRBJ2-5	CASSRLVTQYF	TGTGCCAGCAGCCGACTCGTGACCCAGTACTTC
14	TRBV19	-	TRBD1	TRBJ1-2	CASSKRDRNYGYTF	TGTGCCAGTAGTAAACGGGACAGGAACTATGGCTACACCTTC
14	TRBV18	-	-	TRBJ1-1	CASNRDGANTEAFF	TGTGCCAGCAACCGGGATGGTGCGAACACTGAAGCTTTCTTT
15	TRBV14	-	-	TRBJ1-6	CASSQDSQPNSPLHF	TGTGCCAGCAGCCAAGACTCGCAGCCTAATTCACCCCTCCACTTT
18	TRBV4-2	-	TRBD2	TRBJ2-5	CASSQVRSGLAVQETQYF	TGTGCCAGCAGCCAAGTTAGATCGGGACTAGCGGTCCAAGAGACCCAGTACTTC
17	TRBV7-9	-	TRBD2	TRBJ2-1	CASSAGLAGGPSHEQFF	TGTGCCAGCAGCGCGGGACTAGCGGGGGGGCCTTCGCATGAGCAGTTCTTC
15	TRBV6-5	-	TRBD1	TRBJ1-5	CASSQGAVSNQPQHF	TGTGCCAGCAGTCAGGGGGCGGTCAGCAATCAGCCCCAGCATTTT
15	TRBV12-5	-	-	TRBJ2-3	CASGPQRTSTDTQYF	TGTGCTAGTGGACCACAGCGGACTAGCACAGATACGCAGTATTTT
12	TRBV7-9	-	-	TRBJ1-1	CASSLAAAEAFF	TGTGCCAGCAGCTTAGCGGCGGCTGAAGCTTTCTTT
16	TRBV3-1/TRBV3-2	few	TRBD2	TRBJ2-1	CASSHRGAGEVKEQFF	TGTGCCAGCAGCCACCGCGGGGCGGGAGAAGTCAAAGAGCAGTTCTTC
14	TRBV5-4	-	-	TRBJ2-7	CASSLDRGGYEQYF	TGTGCCAGCAGCTTGGATAGGGGGGGGTACGAGCAGTACTTC
13	TRBV12-3/TRBV12-4	few	TRBD1	TRBJ2-2	CASSDRDTGELFF	TGTGCCAGCAGCGACAGGGACACCGGGGAGCTGTTTTTT
13	TRBV28	-	TRBD1	TRBJ1-1	CASRGTGVTEAFF	TGTGCCAGCAGGGGTACAGGGGTAACTGAAGCTTTCTTT
15	TRBV5-1	-	TRBD1	TRBJ2-5	CASSGQGTLQETQYF	TGCGCCAGCAGCGGACAGGGGACCTTACAAGAGACCCAGTACTTC
19	TRBV5-1	-	-	TRBJ2-6	CASSLDPGPTSSGANVLTF	TGCGCCAGCAGCTTGGACCCGGGACCGACGAGCTCTGGGGCCAACGTCCTGACTTTC
14	TRBV5-1	-	-	TRBJ2-7	CASSLAPGTYEQYF	TGCGCCAGCAGCTTGGCCCCAGGAACCTACGAGCAGTACTTC
13	TRBV6-5	-	-	TRBJ1-2	CASSYSVNYGYTF	TGTGCCAGCAGTTACTCGGTTAACTATGGCTACACCTTC
16	TRBV19	-	-	TRBJ2-2	CASTRWGTKNTGELFF	TGTGCCAGTACAAGGTGGGGCACCAAGAACACCGGGGAGCTGTTTTTT
16	TRBV12-5	-	TRBD1	TRBJ2-7	CASGRYGTGGPYEQYF	TGTGCTAGTGGCAGATACGGGACAGGGGGACCCTACGAGCAGTACTTC
14	TRBV6-5	-	TRBD1	TRBJ1-6	CASSYDRGLSPLHF	TGTGCCAGCAGTTATGACAGGGGGCTTTCACCCCTCCACTTT
16	TRBV11-2	-	-	TRBJ1-6	CASTLDRTIYNSPLHF	TGTGCCAGCACCCTCGACAGGACCATCTATAATTCACCCCTCCACTTT
17	TRBV18	-	TRBD2	TRBJ2-1	CASSPTTSGLSYNEQFF	TGTGCCAGCTCACCAACGACTAGCGGACTCTCCTACAATGAGCAGTTCTTC
14	TRBV6-5	-	-	TRBJ2-1	CASSSREMDNEQFF	TGTGCCAGCAGTTCCAGGGAAATGGACAATGAGCAGTTCTTC
16	TRBV6-6	-	-	TRBJ2-6	CASSYSRAGGANVLTF	TGTGCCAGCAGTTACTCTAGGGCGGGGGGGGCCAACGTCCTGACTTTC
12	TRBV11-3	-	-	TRBJ2-7	CASSSDGYEQYF	TGTGCCAGCAGCTCGGACGGCTACGAGCAGTACTTC
13	TRBV9	-	TRBD1	TRBJ2-2	CASSVTGAGELFF	TGTGCCAGCAGCGTGACAGGGGCCGGGGAGCTGTTTTTT
15	TRBV5-1	-	-	TRBJ1-2	CASSLVGEMVYGYTF	TGCGCCAGCAGCTTGGTCGGGGAAATGGTCTATGGCTACACCTTC
14	TRBV9	-	TRBD1	TRBJ2-1	CASSVTGGYNEQFF	TGTGCCAGCAGCGTGACAGGGGGCTACAATGAGCAGTTCTTC
16	TRBV3-1/TRBV3-2	-	TRBD1	TRBJ2-5	CASSNRDSDSQETQYF	TGTGCCAGCAGCAACCGGGACAGCGATTCCCAAGAGACCCAGTACTTC
13	TRBV30	-	-	TRBJ2-5	CAWSVGGAGTQYF	TGTGCCTGGAGTGTTGGGGGAGCGGGGACCCAGTACTTC
15	TRBV7-9	-	TRBD1	TRBJ2-7	CASSTPGQGFGEQYF	TGTGCCAGCAGCACTCCGGGACAGGGTTTTGGCGAGCAGTACTTC
17	TRBV18	-	TRBD2	TRBJ2-1	CASSPLLYGGILGEQFF	TGTGCCAGCTCACCCCTTTTATACGGGGGGATTTTAGGTGAGCAGTTCTTC
14	TRBV18	-	-	TRBJ1-1	CASSRDGSNTEAFF	TGTGCCAGCTCACGGGACGGATCGAACACTGAAGCTTTCTTT
16	TRBV7-2	-	-	TRBJ2-7	CASSLAPDGASYEQYF	TGTGCCAGCAGCTTAGCCCCAGACGGAGCCTCCTACGAGCAGTACTTC
14	TRBV19	-	TRBD1	TRBJ1-5	CASSIRDRNQPQHF	TGTGCCAGTAGTATCCGGGACAGAAATCAGCCCCAGCATTTT
18	TRBV28	-	TRBD2	TRBJ2-7	CASSPNPGTSGRGYEQYF	TGTGCCAGCAGTCCGAACCCCGGGACTAGCGGGAGAGGATACGAGCAGTACTTC
16	TRBV18	-	-	TRBJ2-2	CASSQGEASNTGELFF	TGTGCCAGCTCCCAGGGGGAGGCCTCGAACACCGGGGAGCTGTTTTTT
14	TRBV25-1	-	-	TRBJ1-2	CASSELGSNYGYTF	TGTGCCAGCAGTGAATTGGGCAGTAACTATGGCTACACCTTC